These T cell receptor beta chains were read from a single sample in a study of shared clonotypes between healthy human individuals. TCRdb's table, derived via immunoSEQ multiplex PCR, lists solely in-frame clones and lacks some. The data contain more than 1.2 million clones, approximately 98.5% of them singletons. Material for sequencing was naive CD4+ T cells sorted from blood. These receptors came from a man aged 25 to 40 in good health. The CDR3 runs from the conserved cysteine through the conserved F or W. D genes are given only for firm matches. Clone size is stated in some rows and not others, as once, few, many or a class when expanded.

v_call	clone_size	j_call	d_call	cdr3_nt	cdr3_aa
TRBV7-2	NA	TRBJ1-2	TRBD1	TGTGCCAGCAGCCCGCGGACAGGGACCTATGGCTACACCTTC	CASSPRTGTYGYTF
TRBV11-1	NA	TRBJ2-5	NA	TGTGCCAGCAGCTTTTTATACCAAGAGACCCAGTACTTC	CASSFLYQETQYF
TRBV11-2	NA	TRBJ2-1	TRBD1	TGTGCCAGCATCCAACCGGGACAGGGTAAGGATGAGCAGTTCTTC	CASIQPGQGKDEQFF
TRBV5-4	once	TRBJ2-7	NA	TGTGCCAGCAGCCCGGGAGGGACAGGGACCCCAAATTGGAGCGAGCAGTACTTC	CASSPGGTGTPNWSEQYF
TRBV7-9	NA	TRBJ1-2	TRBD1	TGTGCCAGCAGCTTAGATCTGCGACAGGGGATTGGCTACACCTTC	CASSLDLRQGIGYTF
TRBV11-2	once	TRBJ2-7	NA	TGTGCCAGCAGAACTAGCTATCTCTCCTACGAGCAGTACTTC	CASRTSYLSYEQYF
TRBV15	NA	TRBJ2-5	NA	TGTGCCACCAGCAGAGATGATGGGACCCAGTACTTC	CATSRDDGTQYF
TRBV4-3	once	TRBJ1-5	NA	TGCGCCAGCAGCCAAGAGATTTGGGGTACAGTCAGTCGGCCCCAGCATTTT	CASSQEIWGTVSRPQHF
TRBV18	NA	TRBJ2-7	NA	TGTGCCAGCTCAGATGGGACCTACGAGCAGTACTTC	CASSDGTYEQYF
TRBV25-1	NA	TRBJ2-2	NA	TGTGCCAGCGGACGTATGGGGGCCGGGGAGCTGTTTTTT	CASGRMGAGELFF
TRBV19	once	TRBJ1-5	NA	TGTGCCAGTAGTTACAGTTGGGGGATCGGTTTAAATCAGCCCCAGCATTTT	CASSYSWGIGLNQPQHF
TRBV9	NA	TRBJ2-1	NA	TGTGCCAGCAGCGCCGACTACTACAATGAGCAGTTCTTC	CASSADYYNEQFF
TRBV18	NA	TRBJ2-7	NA	TGTGCCAGCTCACCATTTTCGCGAGACTACGAGCAGTACTTC	CASSPFSRDYEQYF
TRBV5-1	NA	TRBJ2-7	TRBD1	TGCGCCAGCAGCTTGGGGCACAGACAGGGGGCGTACGAGCAGTACTTC	CASSLGHRQGAYEQYF
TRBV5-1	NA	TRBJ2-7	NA	TGCGCCAGCAGGGAGGACAACCGAGAGGGGCAGTACTTC	CASREDNREGQYF
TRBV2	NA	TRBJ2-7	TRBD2	TGTGCCAGCAGCTTCCGCGCTAGCGGGAGTTACGAGCAGTACTTC	CASSFRASGSYEQYF
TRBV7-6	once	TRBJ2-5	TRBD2	TGTGCCAGCAGCGTCGGACTAGCGGGGAGCTCACAAGAGACCCAGTACTTC	CASSVGLAGSSQETQYF
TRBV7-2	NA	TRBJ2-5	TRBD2	TGTGCCAGCAGCCTTAGCGGGGAGACCCAGTACTTC	CASSLSGETQYF
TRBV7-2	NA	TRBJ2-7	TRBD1	TGTGCCAGCAGCTTAGGGTCCGGGACAGGGATCTACGAGCAGTACTTC	CASSLGSGTGIYEQYF
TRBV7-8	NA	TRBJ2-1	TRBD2	TGTGCCAGCAGCTTTTCCTGGCTAGCGGGATTAAAATCCTACAATGAGCAGTTCTTC	CASSFSWLAGLKSYNEQFF
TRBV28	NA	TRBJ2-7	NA	TGTGCCAGCAGACTACAGGGATCAAGCTACGAGCAGTACTTC	CASRLQGSSYEQYF
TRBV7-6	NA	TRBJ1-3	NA	TGTGCCAGCAGCTCCGAAAGGACAGACCGTGGAAACACCATATATTTT	CASSSERTDRGNTIYF
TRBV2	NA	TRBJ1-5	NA	TGTGCCAGCAGTGAAGGAAGTAGTCTTCAGCCCCAGCATTTT	CASSEGSSLQPQHF
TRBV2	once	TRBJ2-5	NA	TGTGCCAGCAGCCCGGGACTCCAAGCCCAAGAGACCCAGTACTTC	CASSPGLQAQETQYF
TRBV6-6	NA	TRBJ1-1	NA	TGTGCCAGCAGTTACTCGGGACAAACGTGGACTGAAGCTTTCTTT	CASSYSGQTWTEAFF
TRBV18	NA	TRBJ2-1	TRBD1	TGTGCCAGCTCACTTATACACCGGGACAGGGTTTTAAATGAGCAGTTCTTC	CASSLIHRDRVLNEQFF
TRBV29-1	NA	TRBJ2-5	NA	TGCAGCGTTGAAACGCGGTCCCAAGAGACCCAGTACTTC	CSVETRSQETQYF
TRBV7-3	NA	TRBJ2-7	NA	TGTGCCAGCAGCTTAAATTTTGGCTATTCCTACGAGCAGTACTTC	CASSLNFGYSYEQYF
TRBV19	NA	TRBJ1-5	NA	TGTGCCAGTAGTACGGGACGCAACTATGACAATCAGCCCCAGCATTTT	CASSTGRNYDNQPQHF
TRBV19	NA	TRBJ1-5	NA	TGTGCCAGTAGTTCCGGCTTGGTAGTTGGTAGCAATCAGCCCCAGCATTTT	CASSSGLVVGSNQPQHF
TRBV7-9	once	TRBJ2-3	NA	TGTGCCAGGACGCCCTTCTATAGCACAGATACGCAGTATTTT	CARTPFYSTDTQYF
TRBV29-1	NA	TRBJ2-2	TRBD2	TGCAGCGTCTGGACTAGCGGGAGGTCCGGGGAGCTGTTTTTT	CSVWTSGRSGELFF
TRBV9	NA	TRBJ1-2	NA	TGTGCCAGCAGCGTATTTTCCGTTCCGGAGAACTATGGCTACACCTTC	CASSVFSVPENYGYTF
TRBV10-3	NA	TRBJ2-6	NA	TGTGCTAAGACCAGCCCCTCTGGGGCCAACGTCCTGACTTTC	CAKTSPSGANVLTF
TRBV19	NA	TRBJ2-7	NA	TGTGCCAGTAGTATCCAACAGGGAGGGGGAATAAGGTACGAGCAGTACTTC	CASSIQQGGGIRYEQYF
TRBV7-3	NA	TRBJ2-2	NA	TGTGCCAGCAGCTTAATGTTAGGAACAGGGCGAACCGGGGAGCTGTTTTTT	CASSLMLGTGRTGELFF
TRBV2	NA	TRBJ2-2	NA	TGTGCCAGCAGTGAAATATCCGGGGAGCTGTTTTTT	CASSEISGELFF
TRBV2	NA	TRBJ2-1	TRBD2	TGTGCCAGCAGTCGAACTAGCGGGAGTTATGAGCAGTTCTTC	CASSRTSGSYEQFF
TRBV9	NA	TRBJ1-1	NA	TGTGCCAGCAGCGGGCTACAGACAAGCTTGTCTGAAGCTTTCTTT	CASSGLQTSLSEAFF
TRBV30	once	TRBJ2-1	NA	TGTGCCTGGAGTGTCCAAGCCCGCAATGAGCAGTTCTTC	CAWSVQARNEQFF
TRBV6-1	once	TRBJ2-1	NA	TGTGCCAGCAGTGAACAGAGTCTAGGGGAGCAGTTCTTC	CASSEQSLGEQFF
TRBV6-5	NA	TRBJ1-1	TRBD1	TGTGCCAGCAGTTACGATTGGGGACAGGGCACTGAAGCTTTCTTT	CASSYDWGQGTEAFF
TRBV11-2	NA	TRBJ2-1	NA	TGTGCCAGCAGCCAATACAATGAGCAGTTCTTC	CASSQYNEQFF
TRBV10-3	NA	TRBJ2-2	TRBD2	TGTGCCATCAGTGAGCCAGCGGGAATTTCCACCGGGGAGCTGTTTTTT	CAISEPAGISTGELFF
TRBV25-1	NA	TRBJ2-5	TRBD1	TGTGCCAGCAGTGAATTGGGGACAGGGGGGAAGACCCAGTACTTC	CASSELGTGGKTQYF
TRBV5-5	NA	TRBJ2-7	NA	TGTGCCAGCAGCCGACAGGATTCCTACGAGCAGTACTTC	CASSRQDSYEQYF
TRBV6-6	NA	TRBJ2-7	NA	TGTGCCAGCAGTTATCTCAAGGCAGGGGATGAGCAGTACTTC	CASSYLKAGDEQYF
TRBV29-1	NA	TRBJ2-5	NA	TGCAGCGTTGTTGGCAGGCAGACTTTAGAGACCCAGTACTTC	CSVVGRQTLETQYF
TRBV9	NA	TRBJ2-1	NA	TGTGCCAGCAGCGTAGCTTACCACAATGAGCAGTTCTTC	CASSVAYHNEQFF
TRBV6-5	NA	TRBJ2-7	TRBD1	TGTGCCAGTCGACAGGGGTCCTACGAGCAGTACTTC	CASRQGSYEQYF
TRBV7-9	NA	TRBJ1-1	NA	TGTGCCAGCAGCTTAGCACAGAACACTGAAGCTTTCTTT	CASSLAQNTEAFF
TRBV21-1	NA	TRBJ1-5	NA	TGTGCCAGCAGCAAAGACTTTGGGGACATAAACTCGCGTCAGCCCCAGCATTTT	CASSKDFGDINSRQPQHF
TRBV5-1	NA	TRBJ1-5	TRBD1	TGCGCCAGCAGCTTGGGGGACAGGGTGGGGCAGCCCCAGCATTTT	CASSLGDRVGQPQHF
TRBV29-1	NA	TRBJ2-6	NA	TGCAGCACTGCGAGCTCTGGGGCCAACGTCCTGACTTTC	CSTASSGANVLTF
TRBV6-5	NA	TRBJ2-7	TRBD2	TGTGCCAGTGCACTAGCGGGAGTCTCCGAGCAGTACTTC	CASALAGVSEQYF
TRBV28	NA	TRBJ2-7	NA	TGTGCCAGCCCCCCCCTCGGGGGAGCCCCCTACGAGCAGTACTTC	CASPPLGGAPYEQYF